The present T cell receptor (beta chain) was sequenced within a study of T cell responses to AZD1222 COVID-19 vaccine. The repertoire was sequenced with immunoSEQ multiplex PCR; TCRdb's copy has only in-frame clones and lacks some. The sample yields some 88,000 clones, around 92% seen once. Germline V gives CDR1 MGHRA, CDR2 YSYEKL. Germline trimming cut 3 bases from V and 0 bases from J; bases unmatched to any gene: 7. The CDR3 contains 17 residues. The input for sequencing was peripheral blood, taken on day 0 of AZD1222 vaccination. This rearrangement joins TRBV4-1 to TRBJ2-1; 8 bases are shared with TRBD2. The receptor was isolated from an adult in good health. CDR3 in DNA: TGCGCCAGCAGCCAGTATTGGACTAGCTTCTCCTACAATGAGCAGTTCTTC. Its translation is CASSQYWTSFSYNEQFF.